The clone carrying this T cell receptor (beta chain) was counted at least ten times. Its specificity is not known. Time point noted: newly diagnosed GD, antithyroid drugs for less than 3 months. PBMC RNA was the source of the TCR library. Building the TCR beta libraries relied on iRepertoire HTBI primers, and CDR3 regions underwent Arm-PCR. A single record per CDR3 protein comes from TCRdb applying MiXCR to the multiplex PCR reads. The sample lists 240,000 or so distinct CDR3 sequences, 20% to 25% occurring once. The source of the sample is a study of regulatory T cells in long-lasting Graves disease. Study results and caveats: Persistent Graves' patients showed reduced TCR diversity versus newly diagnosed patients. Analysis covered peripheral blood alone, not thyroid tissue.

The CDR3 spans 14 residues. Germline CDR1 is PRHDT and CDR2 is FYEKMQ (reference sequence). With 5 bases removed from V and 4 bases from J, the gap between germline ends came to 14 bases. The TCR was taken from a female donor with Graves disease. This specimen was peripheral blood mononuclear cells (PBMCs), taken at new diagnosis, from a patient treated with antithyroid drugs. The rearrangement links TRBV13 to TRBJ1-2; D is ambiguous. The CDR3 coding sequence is TGTGCCAGCAGCCCCCGGGCAGTTCGCTATGGCTACACCTTC. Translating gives CASSPRAVRYGYTF.